Each of the 3 T cell receptor beta chains below was sequenced from the same sample in a study of blood T cell repertoires in COVID-19. Profiled with immunoSEQ multiplex PCR; TCRdb holds only in-frame clones, not every one. Among more than 300,000 clones, more than 75% were seen once, and the ten largest hold more than 1%. The sample taken for sequencing was PBMCs or T cells enriched from blood (not recorded which). Every receptor here comes from a woman aged 18-29 years who had recovered from COVID-19.

The J gene is TRBJ2-2, the V gene TRBV7-3, with 7 bases matching TRBD1. This CDR3 is built from 17 residues. Germline V gene lookup returns CDR1 SGHTA and CDR2 FQGTGA. Trimming took 2 bases from V and 6 from J; bases not matched to a gene: 12. This CDR3 reads CASSLYPTGRLAGELFF. Written as DNA, the CDR3 is TGTGCCAGCAGCTTATATCCGACAGGGCGGTTGGCCGGGGAGCTGTTTTTT.

The V and J genes are TRBV3-1 (or the pseudogene TRBV3-2) and TRBJ1-4; a possible D gene is TRBD1 (6 bases). Germline V gene lookup returns CDR1 LGHDT and CDR2 YNNKEL (reference sequence). The CDR3 is made up of 16 amino acids. V lost 0 bases and J 0 bases, leaving 8 bases between the germline ends. The CDR3 DNA is TGTGCCAGCAGCCAAGATCCAGGGGCAACTAATGAAAAACTGTTTTTT. It codes for CASSQDPGATNEKLFF.

The DNA for the CDR3 is TGTGCCAGTAGTATAAGCTCAGGGGTGAACACTGAAGCTTTCTTT. This gives the protein CASSISSGVNTEAFF. The chain recombines TRBV19 with TRBJ1-1; tentative D call: TRBD1 (6 bases). CDR1 and CDR2 from the germline V gene are LNHDA and SQIVND (reference sequence). This CDR3 contains 15 residues. V was cut by 2 bases and J by 0 bases, with 10 bases left in between.